This TCR beta chain was found in a study of cytomegalovirus exposure and HLA in healthy donors. PCR amplification relied on 60 Vbeta primers (plus 13 Jbeta primers). Source study methods: Counted up in a later analysis, unique TCR beta chains came to about 80 million, with around 9.9 million shared. Sequencing was performed with immunoSEQ multiplex PCR; in TCRdb, only in-frame clones are kept and a portion is missing. D and trimming were read from the DNA, whereas the V and J calls and clone size are those reported in that table. The table lists approximately 100,000 clones, about three quarters of them singletons, with 7% to 10% in the top ten. This clone appeared a few times. Germline loops: CDR1 SNHLY, CDR2 FYNNEI. Trimming pared 4 bases from V and 3 bases from J, leaving 9 bases between. CDR3 length equals 13 residues.

The sample consisted of PBMCs. The genes are TRBV2 and TRBJ1-1, with a weak D call TRBD1 (5 bases). The source of this sequence is a human donor in good health. In nucleotides, the CDR3 is TGTGCCAGCAGTGCGATGACAGACACTGAAGCTTTCTTT. This translates into CASSAMTDTEAFF.